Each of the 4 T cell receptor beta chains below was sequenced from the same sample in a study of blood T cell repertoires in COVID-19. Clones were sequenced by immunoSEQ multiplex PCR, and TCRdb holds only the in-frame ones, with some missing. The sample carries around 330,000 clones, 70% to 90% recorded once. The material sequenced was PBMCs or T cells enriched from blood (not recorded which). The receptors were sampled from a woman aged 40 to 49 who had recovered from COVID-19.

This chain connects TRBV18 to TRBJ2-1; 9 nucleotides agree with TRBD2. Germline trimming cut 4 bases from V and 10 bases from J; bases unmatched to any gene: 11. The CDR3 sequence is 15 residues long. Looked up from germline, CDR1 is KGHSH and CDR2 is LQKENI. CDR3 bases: TGTGCCAGCTCACTTTCTCAAATAAGCGGGGGGGAGCAGTTCTTC. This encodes CASSLSQISGGEQFF.

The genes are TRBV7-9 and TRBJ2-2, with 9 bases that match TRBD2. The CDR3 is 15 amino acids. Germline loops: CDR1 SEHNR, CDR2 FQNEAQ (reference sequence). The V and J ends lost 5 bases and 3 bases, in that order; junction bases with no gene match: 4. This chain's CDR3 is CASSPTSGHTGELFF. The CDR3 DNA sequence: TGTGCCAGCAGCCCGACTAGCGGTCACACCGGGGAGCTGTTTTTT.

CDR3 loop: CASSPRGGIGETQYF. The CDR3 bases are TGTGCCAGCAGTCCCCGCGGGGGGATAGGTGAGACCCAGTACTTC. V is TRBV6-6 and J is TRBJ2-5; 8 bases fit TRBD2. The V segment lost 5 bases and the J segment 5 bases; nucleotides outside the gene matches: 10. The CDR3 length is 15 residues. The germline CDR1 and CDR2 sequences are MNHNY and SVGAGI (reference sequence).

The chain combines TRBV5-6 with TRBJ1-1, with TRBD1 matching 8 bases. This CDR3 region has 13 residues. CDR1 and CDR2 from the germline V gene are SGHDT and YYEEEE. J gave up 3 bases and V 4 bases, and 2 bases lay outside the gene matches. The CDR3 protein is CASSLDRDTEAFF. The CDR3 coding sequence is TGTGCCAGCAGCCTGGACAGGGACACTGAAGCTTTCTTT. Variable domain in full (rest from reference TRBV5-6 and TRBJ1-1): DAGVTQSPTHLIKTRGQQVTLRCSPKSGHDTVSWYQQALGQGPQFIFQYYEEEERQRGNFPDRFSGHQFPNYSSELNVNALLLGDSALYLCASSLDRDTEAFFGQGTRLTVV.